This T cell receptor (beta chain) was profiled in a study of blood T cell repertoires in COVID-19. In the study overall: Samples taken during acute and convalescent COVID-19 were collected in the United States, Italy and Spain. Sources were T cells, B-cell-depleted T cells, or PBMCs; the material itself was cDNA or gDNA.

As originally analysed: Counts of nucleated cells, estimated from reference gene primer amplification, were obtained. The repertoire was sequenced with immunoSEQ multiplex PCR; TCRdb's copy has only in-frame clones and lacks some. The V and J calls and clone size come from that table; D and trimming were worked out from the DNA. The data hold 90,000 to 100,000 clones, with about 89% observed a single time. Deletions cut 1 base from V and 2 bases from J, with 9 bases between. The CDR3 runs 15 residues. CDR1 is MNHEY and CDR2 is SVGAGI in the germline V gene. This clonotype was sampled from a man between 45 and 60 years old with acute or convalescent COVID-19. The source material was peripheral blood. The chain joins TRBV6-5 to TRBJ1-3; the D is unclear. The CDR3 reads CASSYYGVTGNTIYF. The CDR3, as DNA: TGTGCCAGCAGTTACTACGGGGTTACTGGAAACACCATATATTTT.